The 20 T cell receptor beta chains listed next were all sequenced from one sample in a study of T cells after yellow fever vaccination. From the 5' RACE reads, TCRdb called clonotypes with MiXCR, one entry per CDR3 protein. The top ten clones hold approximately 0.64% of a sample with 140,000 to 150,000 distinct CDR3 sequences, approximately 6.6% of them seen once. Source: CD4+ T cells sorted from PBMCs, taken 10 days after the yellow fever booster vaccination. Receptors were obtained from a man aged 25 to 45 who received the YFV17D yellow fever vaccine.

This clonotype was recorded at least ten times. The V and J genes are TRBV7-2 and TRBJ1-1; D is unresolved. This CDR3 is 12 amino acids long. In germline, CDR1 is SGHTA, CDR2 FQGNSA. Trimming took 4 bases from V and 0 from J, leaving 3 bases between them. CDR3 protein: CASSYMNTEAFF. CDR3 DNA: TGTGCCAGCAGCTATATGAACACTGAAGCTTTCTTT.

V gene TRBV29-1 combines with J gene TRBJ2-1; 9 bases fit TRBD2. From germline, CDR1 is SQVTM and CDR2 ANQGSEA. The V segment lost 5 bases and the J segment 8 bases; nucleotides outside the gene matches: 13. The CDR3 covers 15 residues. DNA of the CDR3: TGCAGCGTTTCCCCGGGACTAGCTAAACTCTATGAGCAGTTCTTC. Translated: CSVSPGLAKLYEQFF.

This clonotype was detected ten times or more. The rearrangement links TRBV5-1 to TRBJ2-7; 7 bases agree with TRBD1. V lost 3 bases, J lost 4 bases, and 4 bases stayed unmatched. CDR3 length: 13 residues. The germline gives CDR1 SGHRS, CDR2 YFSETQ. In DNA form, the CDR3 reads TGCGCCAGCAGCTCGGGACAGCCTTACGAGCAGTACTTC. It specifies CASSSGQPYEQYF.

In this sample, this clonotype turned up many times. The chain has TRBV7-9 and TRBJ2-7; 7 bases fit TRBD1. Germline lookup yields CDR1 SEHNR and CDR2 FQNEAQ (reference sequence). CDR3 length: 14 residues. Unmatched junction bases numbered 9, after V lost 5 bases and J lost 5 bases. As DNA, the CDR3 is TGTGCCAGCAGCCGGGACAGCTCCGGAGACGAGCAGTACTTC. Protein: CASSRDSSGDEQYF.

This clonotype occurred a few times. This rearrangement joins TRBV18 to TRBJ2-1; D not certain. The CDR3 length is 13 residues. Deletions cut 6 bases from V and 6 bases from J, with 12 bases between. Per germline, CDR1 KGHSH and CDR2 LQKENI. CDR3: CASSLGFRNEQFF. In DNA, the CDR3 is TGTGCCAGCTCGTTGGGATTTCGCAATGAGCAGTTCTTC.

The chain joins TRBV7-9 to TRBJ1-5; TRBD1 aligns across 8 bases. J was trimmed by 4 bases and V by 5 bases; bases with no gene match: 4. Germline values: CDR1 SEHNR, CDR2 FQNEAQ (reference sequence). The CDR3 is 14 amino acids. CDR3 in DNA: TGTGCCAGCAGCAATACAGGGGGGAATCAGCCCCAGCATTTT. Translating it yields CASSNTGGNQPQHF.

The CDR3 bases are TGCAGTGCGCCCGAGGCGGCGCGGGGGGCCTACAATGAGCAGTTCTTC. It codes for CSAPEAARGAYNEQFF. This chain links TRBV20-1 with TRBJ2-1; 8 positions agree with TRBD2. This CDR3 is 16 amino acids long. The J segment lost 2 bases and the V segment lost 6 bases, leaving 12 bases of the junction unmatched. Germline CDR1 and CDR2: DFQATT and SNEGSKA (reference sequence).

At least ten counts were recorded for this clonotype. This sequence joins TRBV15 and TRBJ2-7; D may correspond to TRBD1 or TRBD2 (5 bases each). The CDR3 is 9 amino acids. V lost 11 bases and J lost 6, with 8 bases in between. Germline V gene sequence: CDR1 LNHNV, CDR2 YYDKDF (reference sequence). The CDR3 region is CARGREQYF. The CDR3 DNA is TGTGCCCGGGGACGCGAGCAGTACTTC.

This clonotype was seen at least ten times. The chain has TRBV5-1 and TRBJ2-5, with D possibly TRBD2 on 5 matching bases. V lost 2 bases to trimming and J lost 2 bases, with 10 bases between them. Germline V gene sequence: CDR1 SGHRS, CDR2 YFSETQ. This CDR3 region has 14 residues. Written as DNA, the CDR3 is TGCGCCAGCAGCTTCTCTAGCAGTCAAGAGACCCAGTACTTC. This encodes CASSFSSSQETQYF.

This clonotype has a count of ten or more. The V gene is TRBV7-2, the J gene TRBJ2-7; the D gene could be TRBD1 or TRBD2 (5 bases each). V lost 4 bases to trimming and J lost 3 bases, with 13 bases between them. CDR1 SGHTA and CDR2 FQGNSA come from the germline V gene. There are 14 residues in the CDR3. The CDR3 spells CASSSYRGLYEQYF. DNA for the CDR3: TGTGCCAGCAGCTCCTACCGGGGCCTCTACGAGCAGTACTTC.

This clonotype was recorded many times. The chain is built from TRBV7-9 and TRBJ2-2, with D possibly matching TRBD2 (7 bases). V was shortened by 5 bases and J by 4 bases, with 17 bases between the two germline ends. Germline V gives CDR1 SEHNR, CDR2 FQNEAQ (reference sequence). This CDR3 region has 16 residues. CDR3 amino acids: CASSLGGARSTGELFF. CDR3 nucleotides: TGTGCCAGCAGCCTGGGGGGGGCCCGGAGCACCGGGGAGCTGTTTTTT.

This clonotype was counted at least ten times. V and J are TRBV5-1 and TRBJ2-6; D might be TRBD1 (5 bases). With 3 bases removed from V and 0 bases from J, the gap between germline ends came to 7 bases. Germline CDR1 SGHRS, CDR2 YFSETQ. This CDR3 spans 15 amino acids. The CDR3 loop is CASSWGNSGANVLTF. CDR3 nucleotides: TGCGCCAGCAGCTGGGGCAACTCTGGGGCCAACGTCCTGACTTTC.

This clonotype has ten or more counts. V and J are TRBV15 and TRBJ2-2, with 7 bases identical to TRBD2. The CDR3 extends over 17 amino acids. Unmatched junction bases numbered 9, after V lost 1 base and J lost 4 bases. From germline, CDR1 is LNHNV and CDR2 YYDKDF (reference sequence). The CDR3 reads CATSRGGGRTGTGELFF. Here the CDR3 DNA reads TGTGCCACCAGCAGAGGCGGCGGGAGAACGGGCACCGGGGAGCTGTTTTTT.

V is TRBV7-2 and J is TRBJ2-3, with D possibly being TRBD2 (5 bases). The V and J ends lost 7 bases and 1 base respectively, with 18 bases between them. The CDR3 covers 16 residues. Germline values: CDR1 SGHTA, CDR2 FQGNSA. The CDR3 sequence is CASTLVSLARTDTQYF. DNA of the CDR3: TGTGCCAGCACCCTAGTAAGCCTAGCACGCACAGATACGCAGTATTTT.

The chain couples TRBV20-1 to TRBJ2-2; D remains ambiguous. The germline V gene encodes CDR1 DFQATT and CDR2 SNEGSKA (reference sequence). The CDR3 spans 13 residues. Trimming took off 3 bases at V and 0 bases at J, with 5 bases between the two ends. The CDR3 loop reads CSARNANTGELFF. CDR3 sequence (DNA): TGCAGTGCTAGGAACGCGAACACCGGGGAGCTGTTTTTT.

This clonotype showed up many times. This chain links TRBV24-1 with TRBJ2-7; D not certain. V dropped 9 bases and J dropped 3 bases, with 11 bases sitting between them. From germline, CDR1 is KGHDR and CDR2 SFDVKD. The CDR3 spans 12 residues. The CDR3 DNA reads TGTGCCACCTTTGGGCCCTACTACGAGCAGTACTTC. Translating gives CATFGPYYEQYF.

This clonotype was seen a handful of times. The V and J genes are TRBV19 and TRBJ2-7, with 8 positions matching TRBD2. J gave up 4 bases and V 3 bases, and 2 bases lay outside the gene matches. Germline-derived CDR1 and CDR2 are LNHDA and SQIVND (reference sequence). The CDR3 length is 13 residues. The CDR3 coding sequence is TGTGCCAGTAGTATCGAGCGGGGGTACGAGCAGTACTTC. It translates to CASSIERGYEQYF.

This clonotype was seen a few times. The chain joins TRBV7-9 to TRBJ2-3; 7 nucleotides agree with TRBD2. There are 16 residues in the CDR3. Germline V gene lookup returns CDR1 SEHNR and CDR2 FQNEAQ (reference sequence). Trimming took 5 bases from V and 5 from J; bases not matched to a gene: 13. The CDR3 nucleotides are TGTGCCAGCAGCGAGAGGTTTGCGGGAGCGGGAGATACGCAGTATTTT. It translates to CASSERFAGAGDTQYF.

The table lists this clonotype with many counts. The CDR3, as DNA: TGTGCCACCAGTGTCGGAAGCCGTAGTCAAGAGACCCAGTACTTC. As protein: CATSVGSRSQETQYF. The chain combines TRBV24-1 with TRBJ2-5, with no clear D. The V gene lost 5 bases and the J gene lost 2 bases, with 14 bases spanning the gap. This CDR3 comprises 15 residues. Germline values: CDR1 KGHDR, CDR2 SFDVKD.

This clonotype was counted at least ten times. The rearrangement uses TRBV7-2 and TRBJ2-1; D is unresolved. Trimming left V 5 bases short and J 8 bases short, with 13 bases between. There are 13 residues in the CDR3. Germline lookup yields CDR1 SGHTA and CDR2 FQGNSA. The CDR3 DNA is TGTGCCAGCAGCCGCCGCGGTTCTGATGAGCAGTTCTTC. This encodes CASSRRGSDEQFF.